Listed below are T cell receptor beta chains from one sample, sequenced in a study of cytomegalovirus exposure and HLA in healthy donors. Generated by immunoSEQ multiplex PCR, the TCRdb table keeps only in-frame clones and is missing some. The sample includes roughly 170,000 clones, around 82% of them seen just once. The specimen sequenced was PBMCs. The receptors stem from a male donor in good health and CMV-seronegative. Both conserved end residues are part of each CDR3. D genes are given only for firm matches. Where a row states a size, it is once, few, many or the class of an expanded clone; other rows omit it.

D gene	clone size	J gene	V gene	CDR3 DNA	CDR3 protein
TRBD1	NA	TRBJ1-6	TRBV6-6	TGTGCCAGCAGTTACTCAACCACGGGACAGGGTTCACCCCTCCACTTT	CASSYSTTGQGSPLHF
NA	NA	TRBJ2-7	TRBV7-9	TGTGCCAGCAGCGCTCGGACAGAAGCCTACGAGCAGTACTTC	CASSARTEAYEQYF
TRBD2	NA	TRBJ2-1	TRBV14	TGTGCCAGCAGCCACGTGACTAGCGGGAACAATGAGCAGTTCTTC	CASSHVTSGNNEQFF
TRBD2	once	TRBJ2-3	TRBV30	TGTGCCTGGAACCTCCTAGCGGGATTCTCCCCAGATACGCAGTATTTT	CAWNLLAGFSPDTQYF
NA	few	TRBJ1-5	TRBV6-1	TGTGCCAGCAGTGAAAGGCAGGGGATTCAGCCCCAGCATTTT	CASSERQGIQPQHF
NA	once	TRBJ1-1	TRBV6-1	TGTGCCAGCACGGCAGGTGGGAACACTGAAGCTTTCTTT	CASTAGGNTEAFF
TRBD2	NA	TRBJ2-7	TRBV25-1	TGTGCCAGCAAATACCGGACTAGCGTCTCCTACGAGCAGTACTTC	CASKYRTSVSYEQYF
NA	NA	TRBJ2-2	TRBV28	TGTGCCTCCCGGGGAATTGGGACCGGGGAGCTGTTTTTT	CASRGIGTGELFF
NA	NA	TRBJ1-1	TRBV6-1	TGTGCCAGCAGTGAAGCGCGTCGGAACACTGAAGCTTTCTTT	CASSEARRNTEAFF
NA	few	TRBJ1-6	TRBV9	TGTGCCAGCAGCGTCCTGACGGGGAATTCACCCCTCCACTTT	CASSVLTGNSPLHF
NA	NA	TRBJ1-5	TRBV7-8	TGTGCCAGCAGCTCACAACAGGGATATAGCAATCAGCCCCAGCATTTT	CASSSQQGYSNQPQHF
NA	NA	TRBJ1-5	TRBV27	TGTGCCAGCAGTTCCACCCGCCTCGGGCCCCAGCATTTT	CASSSTRLGPQHF
NA	NA	TRBJ1-1	TRBV5-4	TGTGCCAGCAGCCGGGACACTGAAGCTTTCTTT	CASSRDTEAFF
TRBD1	NA	TRBJ2-7	TRBV6-1	TGTGCCAGCAGGTCCGGGACAGGGGTTCTCGCGCAGTACTTC	CASRSGTGVLAQYF
NA	once	TRBJ1-1	TRBV7-9	TGTGCCAGCAGCTTAAGGGGGAACACTGAAGCTTTCTTT	CASSLRGNTEAFF
NA	NA	TRBJ2-1	TRBV11-3	TGTGCCAGCAGCTCCCCCCCGGGCAATGAGCAGTTCTTC	CASSSPPGNEQFF
NA	NA	TRBJ1-2	TRBV29-1	TGCAGCGTTGACGGACTCTATGGCTACACCTTC	CSVDGLYGYTF
NA	medium-sized	TRBJ1-2	TRBV27	TGTGCCAGCGGATCGGGACTCTATGGCTACACCTTC	CASGSGLYGYTF
NA	NA	TRBJ2-3	TRBV11-3	TGTGCCAGCAGCTTAGATACCTTTCGCGGAATAGGTACGCAGTATTTT	CASSLDTFRGIGTQYF
NA	few	TRBJ2-2	TRBV7-3	TGTGCCAGCAGCTTAAAACTGACCGGGGAGCTGTTTTTT	CASSLKLTGELFF
TRBD1	NA	TRBJ1-2	TRBV5-1	TGCGCCAGCAGCGCCCCGGGACAGGGGGATTATCGGGAGGGGGGCTATGGCTACACCTTC	CASSAPGQGDYREGGYGYTF
TRBD1	NA	TRBJ1-2	TRBV7-9	TGTGCCAGCAGCTTAGGAGGGGGCGATAGGGGCTACACCTTC	CASSLGGGDRGYTF
TRBD2	NA	TRBJ2-7	TRBV7-6	TGTGCCAGCAGCGCCGGGACTAGCGGGGCCTACGAGCAGTACTTC	CASSAGTSGAYEQYF
NA	NA	TRBJ2-7	TRBV18	TGTGCCAGCTCCCCCCTGGGGCCTACGCCCTACGAGCAGTACTTC	CASSPLGPTPYEQYF
NA	NA	TRBJ2-1	TRBV15	TGTGCCACCAGGGATCAAAGAGGAGCGAGCTCCTACAATGAGCAGTTCTTC	CATRDQRGASSYNEQFF
NA	NA	TRBJ1-5	TRBV7-9	TGTGCCAGCAGCTTAGACGGGCCCCAGCATTTT	CASSLDGPQHF
TRBD1	NA	TRBJ1-2	TRBV7-6	TGTGCCAGCAGCTTAGGGACAGGGGCAACCGGCTACACCTTC	CASSLGTGATGYTF
TRBD1	NA	TRBJ1-1	TRBV6-1	TGTGCCAGCAGTGCCACACGCTATTCAGGGGGGTCCGGTATTCAGTACCGAGCTTTCTTT	CASSATRYSGGSGIQYRAFF
TRBD2	NA	TRBJ2-1	TRBV4-2	TGTGCCAGCAGCCAAGTCCCCCGGGGGGGAGGCAATGAGCAGTTCTTC	CASSQVPRGGGNEQFF
NA	NA	TRBJ2-5	TRBV19	TGTGCCAGTAGTACCCAGGGAGGGGGAGAGCAGTACTTC	CASSTQGGGEQYF
TRBD1	NA	TRBJ2-6	TRBV18	TGTGCCAGCTCACCAACGGGCAGGGGGACGTTTGGGGCCAACGTCCTGACTTTC	CASSPTGRGTFGANVLTF
NA	NA	TRBJ1-4	TRBV18	TGTGCCAGCTCACCGGGGAGTGAAAAACTGTTTTTT	CASSPGSEKLFF
NA	NA	TRBJ1-1	TRBV2	TGTGCCAGCAATACGAGGACTGAAGCTTTCTTT	CASNTRTEAFF
NA	few	TRBJ2-7	TRBV7-9	TGTGCCAGCAGCTTGTCCGGGAACTCCTACGAGCAGTACTTC	CASSLSGNSYEQYF
NA	NA	TRBJ2-2	TRBV5-4	TGTGCCAGCAGCCCTGACAGGCGCACCGGGGAGCTGTTTTTT	CASSPDRRTGELFF
TRBD1	once	TRBJ2-5	TRBV5-4	TGTGCCAGCAGACATACAGGGGGACAAGAGACCCAGTACTTC	CASRHTGGQETQYF